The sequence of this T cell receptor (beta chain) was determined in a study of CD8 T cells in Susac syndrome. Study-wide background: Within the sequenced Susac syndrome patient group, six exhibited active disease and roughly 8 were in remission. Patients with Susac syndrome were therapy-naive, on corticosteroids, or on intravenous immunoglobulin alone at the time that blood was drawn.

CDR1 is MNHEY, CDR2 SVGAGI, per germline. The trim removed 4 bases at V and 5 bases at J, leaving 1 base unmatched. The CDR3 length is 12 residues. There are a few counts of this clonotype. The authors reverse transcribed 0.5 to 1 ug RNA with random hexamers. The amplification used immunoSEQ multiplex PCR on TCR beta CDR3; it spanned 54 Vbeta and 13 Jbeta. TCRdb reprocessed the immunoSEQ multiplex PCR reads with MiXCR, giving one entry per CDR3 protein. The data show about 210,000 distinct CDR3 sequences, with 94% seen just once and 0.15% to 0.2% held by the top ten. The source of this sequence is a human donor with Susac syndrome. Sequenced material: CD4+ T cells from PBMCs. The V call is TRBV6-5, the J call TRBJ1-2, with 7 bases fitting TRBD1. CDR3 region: CASSSTGYGYTF. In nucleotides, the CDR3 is TGTGCCAGCAGTTCGACAGGGTATGGCTACACCTTC.